This record concerns one T cell receptor (beta chain) sequence. The DNA is omitted, as the CDR3 cannot be located on it reliably, and the CDR3 follows TCRdb's listing. The CDR3 is 12 residues long, ends included. The data belong to a study of blood T cell repertoires in COVID-19. On the study more broadly: COVID-19 samples, acute and convalescent, were from the United States, Italy and Spain. Sources were T cells, B-cell-depleted T cells, or PBMCs; the material itself was cDNA or gDNA.

In the source study's methods: Estimation of nucleated cell counts was performed using reference gene primer amplification. Sequencing was performed with immunoSEQ multiplex PCR; in TCRdb, only in-frame clones are kept and a portion is missing. V, J and clone size derive from that table, while D and trimming were established from the DNA sequence. The data hold about 64,000 clones, with about 86% observed a single time. The chain links TRBV12-3 or TRBV12-4 to TRBJ2-7; TRBD2 was called by the table and not checked on the DNA. Sequencing used peripheral blood. This sequence originates from a man aged 35 to 55 with acute or convalescent COVID-19. The CDR3 here is CASSLFLYEQYF.